This T cell receptor beta chain derives from a study of blood T cell repertoires in COVID-19. Study at large: Samples taken during acute and convalescent COVID-19 were collected in the United States, Italy and Spain. T cells, B-cell-depleted T cells, or PBMCs supplied cDNA or gDNA.

The germline CDR1 and CDR2 sequences are GTSNPN and SVGIG (reference sequence). The CDR3 spans 14 residues. J lost 8 bases, V lost 5 bases, and 10 bases had no gene match. Followed longitudinally, the Seattle patients had been enrolled during active infection. As processed by the authors: Estimated nucleated cell counts came from reference gene primer amplification. The data were produced by immunoSEQ multiplex PCR, yet TCRdb's version contains in-frame clones alone and is incomplete. The V and J calls and the clone size are those of that table, but D and trimming were determined from the DNA. The sample holds just under 350,000 clones, about 90% seen once.

The specimen was peripheral blood. The receptor comes from a woman between 65 and 79 years old with COVID-19, enrolled during active disease. V and J are TRBV30 and TRBJ2-1; 9 bases are a match to TRBD2. For the CDR3, the DNA is TGTGCCTGGTCCCGACTAGCGGTAATCGATGAGCAGTTCTTC. Its translation: CAWSRLAVIDEQFF.